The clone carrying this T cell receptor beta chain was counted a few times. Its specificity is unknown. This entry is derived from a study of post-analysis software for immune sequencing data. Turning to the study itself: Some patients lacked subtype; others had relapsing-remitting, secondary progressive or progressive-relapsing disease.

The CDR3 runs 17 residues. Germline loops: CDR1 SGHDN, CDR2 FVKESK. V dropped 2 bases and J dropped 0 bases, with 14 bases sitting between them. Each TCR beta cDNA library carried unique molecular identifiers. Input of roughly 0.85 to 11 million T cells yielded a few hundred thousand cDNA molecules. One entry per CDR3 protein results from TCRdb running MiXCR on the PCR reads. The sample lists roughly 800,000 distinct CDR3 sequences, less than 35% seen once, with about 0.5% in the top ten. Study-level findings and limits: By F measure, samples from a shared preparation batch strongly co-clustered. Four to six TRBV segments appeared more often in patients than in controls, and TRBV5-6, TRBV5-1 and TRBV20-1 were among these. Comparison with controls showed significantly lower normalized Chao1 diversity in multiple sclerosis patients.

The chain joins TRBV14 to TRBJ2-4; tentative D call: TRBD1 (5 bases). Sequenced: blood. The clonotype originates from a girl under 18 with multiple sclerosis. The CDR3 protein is CASSQHRQTLAKNIQYF. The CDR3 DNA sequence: TGTGCCAGCAGCCAACATCGACAGACCCTAGCCAAAAACATTCAGTACTTC. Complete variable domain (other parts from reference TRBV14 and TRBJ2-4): EAGVTQFPSHSVIEKGQTVTLRCDPISGHDNLYWYRRVMGKEIKFLLHFVKESKQDESGMPNNRFLAERTGGTYSTLKVQPAELEDSGVYFCASSQHRQTLAKNIQYFGAGTRLSVL.